Sequencing of this TCR beta chain was carried out in a study of blood T cells in healthy people across ages. Study-wide findings and caveats: Comparison with aged donors showed that long-lived donors had more naive CD4+ cells and higher diversity. Diversity of TCR beta per million T cells declined in a roughly linear way with age. Correlation between TCR beta diversity and naive T cell percentage was strong. Changes seen in expanded clonotypes were possibly confounded by donor CMV status left unknown.

A note on this clonotype: What it binds is not known.

A second PCR, run for roughly 7 to 12 cycles, used a sample-barcoded 5' primer plus a J-beta primer mix. Each CDR3 protein is one row after TCRdb ran MiXCR on the 5' RACE reads. The sample carries 1.5 million to 2 million distinct CDR3 sequences, 25% to 30% recorded once. The TCR comes from a young woman in good health. The sequencing input was blood.

The CDR3: CASSLESSGGVGEQFF. The DNA for the CDR3 is TGTGCCAGCAGCTTAGAGTCTAGCGGGGGGGTGGGTGAGCAGTTCTTC. V is TRBV11-2 and J is TRBJ2-1; TRBD2 aligns across 12 bases. The V gene end was trimmed by 0 bases and the J gene end by 9 bases; junction bases not matched to a gene: 6. This CDR3 is 16 amino acids long. Per the germline V gene, CDR1 is SGHAT and CDR2 is FQNNGV.